These T cell receptor beta chains were read from a single sample in a study of neurological immune-mediated disorders. MiXCR, applied by TCRdb to the 5' RACE reads, yields one record per CDR3 protein. This table holds about 80,000 distinct CDR3 sequences, roughly 9% found once. The source material was PBMCs. Receptors were obtained from a man between 45 and 60 years old in good health. Each CDR3 is given with its conserved first and last residue. Each record gives: V gene, D gene, J gene, CDR3 protein. D genes are given only for firm matches.

>TRBV4-1|TRBD1|TRBJ1-2
CASSQEVGQGAGYTF
>TRBV20-1|-|TRBJ1-2
CSARPTLAHGYTF
>TRBV4-2|TRBD1|TRBJ2-7
CASSSSGQGARYEQYF
>TRBV11-2|TRBD1|TRBJ2-5
CASSFDRGPFGETQYF
>TRBV20-1|-|TRBJ2-2
CSVQRLFGTENTGELFF
>TRBV7-9|-|TRBJ1-5
CASSFPNSGSNQPQHF
>TRBV20-1|-|TRBJ2-2
CSARDPRLANTGELFF
>TRBV7-2|-|TRBJ1-5
CASSPWTDHSNQPQHF
>TRBV18|-|TRBJ2-7
CASSPSAGSYEQYF
>TRBV4-3|TRBD2|TRBJ2-1
CASSNRLAGYNEQFF
>TRBV5-5|-|TRBJ1-1
CASRPQHGAFTEAFF
>TRBV20-1|TRBD2|TRBJ2-7
CSAPRLAGAPYEQYF
>TRBV11-3|-|TRBJ2-1
CASSGSSGTTF
>TRBV5-1|TRBD1|TRBJ2-7
CASSLVLGTETYEQYF
>TRBV20-1|TRBD1|TRBJ2-2
CSASPQGAFSTGELFF
>TRBV12-3/TRBV12-4|TRBD1|TRBJ2-7
CASSLTGGSGEQYF
>TRBV18|TRBD2|TRBJ2-3
CASSLLAGDTDTQYF
>TRBV29-1|TRBD1|TRBJ2-1
CSVGRSGGNEQFF
>TRBV5-1|-|TRBJ2-3
CASSSGSTDTQYF
>TRBV20-1|-|TRBJ2-1
CSAREVTRGWGNEQFF
>TRBV29-1|TRBD1|TRBJ2-1
CSVEEQGDEQFF
>TRBV5-1|TRBD2|TRBJ2-5
CASSLERGGRETQYF
>TRBV5-1|TRBD1|TRBJ2-5
CASSSTGTGKETQYF
>TRBV25-1|-|TRBJ2-1
CASRDPLAYYNEQFF
>TRBV11-1|-|TRBJ2-7
CASSLEGSRGAYEQYF
>TRBV7-9|TRBD1|TRBJ2-7
CASSLATGWGEQYF
>TRBV28|TRBD2|TRBJ2-1
CASSCRWDYEEDNEQFF